The 27 T cell receptor beta chains below come from one sample, sequenced in a study of T cell repertoires in cytomegalovirus infection. No antigen has been identified for these receptors. TCRdb processed the reads anew with MiXCR; each CDR3 protein has one entry. The sample holds about 700,000 distinct CDR3 sequences, 30% to 40% seen once. Here the sequenced sample was cultured PBMCs, taken from culture after CMV antigen stimulation. Receptor source: a human donor in good health (CMV status not recorded). Some clones in this sample may be carry-over from other donors' samples.

This clonotype was recorded a few times. The chain combines TRBV25-1 with TRBJ2-1; 8 nucleotides agree with TRBD2. Germline values: CDR1 MGHDK, CDR2 SYGVNS. The CDR3 extends over 15 amino acids. Trimming removed 3 bases from V and 5 bases from J; junction bases left unmatched: 6. The CDR3 DNA sequence: TGTGCCAGCAGTGAGGCAATAGCGGGGCACAATGAGCAGTTCTTC. It encodes CASSEAIAGHNEQFF.

This chain links TRBV7-8 with TRBJ1-2, with TRBD1 matching over 10 bases. CDR1 SGHVS and CDR2 FQNEAQ come from the germline V gene. The CDR3 has 14 residues. With 6 bases clipped from V and 6 bases from J, the junction kept 7 bases outside the gene matches. The CDR3 loop reads CASSLGGTGDGYTF. DNA of the CDR3: TGTGCCAGCAGTCTGGGGGGGACAGGGGATGGCTACACCTTC.

This clonotype has a handful of counts. The DNA of the CDR3 is TGTGCCAGCAGCTTTCCGGACCCGACCCAGTACTTC. Its protein product is CASSFPDPTQYF. This chain connects TRBV7-2 to TRBJ2-5; D uncertain. Trimming pared 3 bases from V and 7 bases from J, leaving 9 bases between. The CDR3 loop spans 12 amino acids. Germline assignment: CDR1 SGHTA and CDR2 FQGNSA.

The gene calls are TRBV2 and TRBJ2-1; D unclear. From germline, CDR1 is SNHLY and CDR2 FYNNEI. This CDR3 has 15 amino acids. V lost 6 bases and J 0 bases, leaving 12 bases between the germline ends. The CDR3 loop is CASRDGRSSYNEQFF. For the CDR3, the DNA is TGTGCCAGCAGGGACGGCCGAAGCTCCTACAATGAGCAGTTCTTC.

This clonotype was seen many times. The chain employs TRBV7-2 and TRBJ2-5; 7 positions match TRBD2. Germline V lookup: CDR1 SGHTA, CDR2 FQGNSA. This CDR3 spans 13 amino acids. Trimming at V came to 5 bases and at J to 5 bases, leaving 5 bases not matched to a gene. The CDR3 DNA reads as TGTGCCAGCAGCCCCCTCGGGGGGGAGACCCAGTACTTC. Protein sequence: CASSPLGGETQYF.

This clonotype was observed a few times. The CDR3 loop is CASAISGKYEQYF. The CDR3 region has the DNA TGTGCTAGTGCAATTAGCGGGAAGTACGAGCAGTACTTC. The chain carries TRBV12-5 and TRBJ2-7; 8 bases map to TRBD2. Trimming removed 7 bases from V and 4 bases from J; junction bases left unmatched: 6. The CDR3 has 13 amino acids. Germline loops: CDR1 LGHNT, CDR2 FRNRAP.

Here the CDR3 reads CASTPQHGWYTIYF. The CDR3 DNA is TGTGCCAGCACCCCTCAACACGGGTGGTACACCATATATTTT. V is TRBV6-4 and J is TRBJ1-3, with D unclear. The CDR3 length is 14 residues. The germline V and J ends were trimmed by 7 bases and 8 bases, with 18 bases remaining between them. Germline CDR1 and CDR2: MRHNA and SNTAGT.

This clonotype was observed a few times. The J gene is TRBJ1-1, the V gene TRBV20-1; a weak D match, TRBD1 (5 bases). The CDR3 runs to 14 residues. Trimming took 0 bases from V and 6 from J, leaving 14 bases between them. Germline V gene data show CDR1 as DFQATT and CDR2 as SNEGSKA (reference sequence). This chain's CDR3 is CSARDLSTGPEAFF. In DNA, the CDR3 is TGCAGTGCTAGAGACCTATCTACAGGTCCTGAAGCTTTCTTT.

The chain combines TRBV28 with TRBJ1-2; D might be TRBD1 (5 bases). This CDR3 has 11 amino acids. Germline V gene data show CDR1 as MDHEN and CDR2 as SYDVKM. The germline V and J ends were trimmed by 10 bases and 4 bases, with 10 bases remaining between them. The CDR3 region has the DNA TGTGCCACGGGACTAATCTATGGCTACACCTTC. It specifies CATGLIYGYTF.

The rearrangement uses TRBV5-4 and TRBJ2-2; 11 bases match TRBD1. V gave up 4 bases and J gave up 7 bases; unmatched junction bases: 9. Germline loops: CDR1 SGHNT, CDR2 YYREEE (reference sequence). CDR3 length: 16 residues. The chain's CDR3 is CASSRPGQGAGGELFF. In DNA, the CDR3 is TGTGCCAGCAGCCGACCTGGACAGGGGGCCGGCGGGGAGCTGTTTTTT. Full variable domain (remainder filled in from reference TRBV5-4 and TRBJ2-2): ETGVTQSPTHLIKTRGQQVTLRCSSQSGHNTVSWYQQALGQGPQFIFQYYREEENGRGNFPPRFSGLQFPNYSSELNVNALELDDSALYLCASSRPGQGAGGELFFGEGSRLTVL.

This clonotype was seen a few times. The chain couples TRBV7-4 to TRBJ1-1; D uncertain. Germline V CDR1 and CDR2: SGHVT, SQSDAQ. The V end was cut by 0 bases, the J end by 10 bases, with 9 bases between. CDR3 size: 12 residues. The CDR3 DNA reads TGTGCCAGCAGCTTAGCTGAGGGCTTAGCTTTCTTT. It yields the protein CASSLAEGLAFF. Variable domain in full (rest from reference TRBV7-4 and TRBJ1-1): GAGVSQSPRYKVAKRGRDVALRCDSISGHVTLYWYRQTLGQGSEVLTYSQSDAQRDKSGRPSGRFSAERPERSVSTLKIQRTEQGDSAVYLCASSLAEGLAFFGQGTRLTVV.

The V and J genes are TRBV20-1 and TRBJ2-1; perhaps TRBD2 as D (6 bases). The CDR3 runs to 16 residues. V lost 6 bases to trimming and J lost 0 bases, with 18 bases between them. Germline V gene lookup returns CDR1 DFQATT and CDR2 SNEGSKA (reference sequence). CDR3: CSALSLAGSSYNEQFF. DNA of the CDR3: TGCAGTGCCCTAAGTTTGGCGGGAAGCTCCTACAATGAGCAGTTCTTC.

This clonotype was found a few times. V and J are TRBV7-9 and TRBJ1-6; D is uncertain. V was pared by 5 bases and J by 10 bases, with 12 bases between. Germline V lookup: CDR1 SEHNR, CDR2 FQNEAQ (reference sequence). The CDR3 consists of 13 residues. CDR3 nucleotides: TGTGCCAGCAGCGGGCCACTCAGCTCACCCCTCCACTTT. Protein product: CASSGPLSSPLHF.

The chain's CDR3 is CASSPSENTGELFF. The CDR3 coding sequence is TGTGCCAGCAGCCCTTCTGAGAACACCGGGGAGCTGTTTTTT. The rearrangement uses TRBV5-4 and TRBJ2-2; no clear D. V was shortened by 4 bases and J by 1 base, with 8 bases between the two germline ends. The CDR3 spans 14 residues. CDR1 is SGHNT, CDR2 YYREEE, per germline (reference sequence).

This clonotype came up many times. The rearrangement joins TRBV7-2 to TRBJ1-2, with D unresolved. The germline CDR1 and CDR2 sequences are SGHTA and FQGNSA. Trimming removed 5 bases from V and 5 bases from J, with 24 bases in between. CDR3 length equals 17 residues. The CDR3 sequence: CASSPTPQSLPVYGYTF. CDR3 bases: TGTGCCAGCAGCCCTACGCCGCAAAGCCTCCCCGTTTATGGCTACACCTTC.

This clonotype showed up just once. This chain joins TRBV4-2 and TRBJ2-7, with D tentatively TRBD2 (5 bases). The germline V gene has CDR1 LGHNA and CDR2 YNFKEQ. CDR3 length equals 15 residues. The ends were cut back, 4 bases at V and 0 bases at J, with 13 bases in the middle. The CDR3 reads CASSPTPDSSYEQYF. The CDR3 region has the DNA TGTGCCAGCAGCCCCACCCCGGACTCCTCCTACGAGCAGTACTTC.

The J gene is TRBJ1-5, the V gene TRBV29-1; D might be TRBD1 (6 bases). The germline CDR1 and CDR2 sequences are SQVTM and ANQGSEA. V dropped 6 bases and J dropped 0 bases, with 21 bases sitting between them. The CDR3 length is 17 residues. CDR3 region: CSVPGHRRKDSNQPQHF. CDR3 nucleotide sequence: TGCAGCGTGCCGGGACACCGGAGGAAAGATAGCAATCAGCCCCAGCATTTT.

The J gene is TRBJ2-1, the V gene TRBV7-9; 11 nucleotides align to TRBD2. CDR1 and CDR2 from the germline V gene are SEHNR and FQNEAQ (reference sequence). The CDR3 sequence is 17 residues long. V shed 5 bases, J shed 8 bases, and the junction held 14 bases outside the gene matches. CDR3 DNA sequence: TGTGCCAGCAGCACCGGCGTTAGCGGGGGGGCCGATGATGAGCAGTTCTTC. Translation: CASSTGVSGGADDEQFF.

This clonotype has only a few counts. The J gene is TRBJ1-2, the V gene TRBV5-6; 9 bases fit TRBD1. The CDR3 runs 20 residues. Germline trimming cut 1 base from V and 4 bases from J; bases unmatched to any gene: 20. The germline gives CDR1 SGHDT, CDR2 YYEEEE. The chain's CDR3 is CASSLFTTPPPGQGGYGYTF. DNA of the CDR3: TGTGCCAGCAGCTTGTTTACGACCCCCCCCCCGGGACAGGGAGGCTATGGCTACACCTTC. Based on the CDR3 plus reference TRBV5-6 and TRBJ1-2, the full variable domain is DAGVTQSPTHLIKTRGQQVTLRCSPKSGHDTVSWYQQALGQGPQFIFQYYEEEERQRGNFPDRFSGHQFPNYSSELNVNALLLGDSALYLCASSLFTTPPPGQGGYGYTFGSGTRLTVV.

The chain links TRBV6-2 or TRBV6-3 to TRBJ2-7, with TRBD1 as a possible D gene (5 bases). Germline CDR1 and CDR2: MNHEY and SVGEGT. The V and J ends lost 7 bases and 0 bases respectively, with 19 bases between them. The CDR3 is 16 residues long. CDR3 sequence reads: CASTPADSSSSYEQYF. CDR3 coding DNA: TGTGCCAGCACCCCCGCAGACAGTTCCAGCTCCTACGAGCAGTACTTC.

As DNA, the CDR3 is TGTGCCAGCACCCGTAGAGGGACCCAGTACTTC. Amino acids: CASTRRGTQYF. The J gene is TRBJ2-5, the V gene TRBV6-1; D is ambiguous. CDR1 and CDR2 from the germline V gene are MNHNS and SASEGT. The germline V and J ends were trimmed by 7 bases and 7 bases, with 10 bases remaining between them. The CDR3 consists of 11 residues.

This clonotype was seen only a few times. This chain links TRBV12-3 or TRBV12-4 with TRBJ1-5, with D tentatively TRBD1 (5 bases). The CDR3 contains 12 residues. Trimming removed 6 bases at V and 6 bases at J, with 9 bases between. This CDR3 is CASSRGVQPQHF. Written as DNA, the CDR3 is TGTGCCAGCAGCCGGGGGGTTCAGCCCCAGCATTTT.

A few counts support this clonotype. This rearrangement joins TRBV7-9 to TRBJ2-1, with D perhaps TRBD2 (6 bases). The germline V gene encodes CDR1 SEHNR and CDR2 FQNEAQ (reference sequence). The CDR3 runs to 13 residues. V was pared by 4 bases and J by 9 bases, with 13 bases between. The CDR3 DNA reads TGTGCCAGCAGCTCCACCGGGCGGGGTGAGCAGTTCTTC. It codes for CASSSTGRGEQFF.

The gene calls are TRBV5-4 and TRBJ1-3; TRBD1 agrees at 7 bases. Trimming at V came to 4 bases and at J to 1 base, leaving 5 bases not matched to a gene. Germline-derived CDR1 and CDR2 are SGHNT and YYREEE (reference sequence). CDR3 length equals 15 residues. CDR3 bases: TGTGCCAGCAGCGGCGGGACAGATTCTGGAAACACCATATATTTT. Protein: CASSGGTDSGNTIYF.

The rearrangement uses TRBV4-2 and TRBJ2-7; 8 bases fit TRBD1. V shed 5 bases and J 4 bases; nucleotides not matched to a gene: 4. The CDR3 has 13 amino acids. Germline V gene data show CDR1 as LGHNA and CDR2 as YNFKEQ. DNA for the CDR3: TGTGCCAGCAGCGTGCGGACAGGGTACGAGCAGTACTTC. Translated, it gives CASSVRTGYEQYF.

The rearrangement joins TRBV7-9 to TRBJ2-3; maybe TRBD2 (5 bases). This CDR3 is built from 15 residues. Germline CDR1 and CDR2: SEHNR and FQNEAQ (reference sequence). V lost 5 bases, J lost 4 bases, and 16 bases lay in between. Here the CDR3 reads CASSLSGSDSDTQYF. CDR3 sequence (DNA): TGTGCCAGCAGCCTGAGTGGGAGCGATTCAGATACGCAGTATTTT.

The chain carries TRBV4-1 and TRBJ1-2; no clear D. From germline, CDR1 is MGHRA and CDR2 YSYEKL. The CDR3 spans 13 residues. Trimming took off 0 bases at V and 11 bases at J, with 13 bases between the two ends. The CDR3 reads CASSQDLDRAYTF. The CDR3 DNA reads TGCGCCAGCAGCCAAGATTTGGACCGCGCGTACACCTTC.